This entry lists 32 T cell receptor beta chains sequenced from one sample in a study of T cell responses to AZD1222 COVID-19 vaccine. The data were produced by immunoSEQ multiplex PCR, yet TCRdb's version contains in-frame clones alone and is incomplete. The profile shows over 150,000 clones, roughly 92% of them singletons. Source: peripheral blood, taken 28 days after the second AZD1222 dose. The receptor source for this set is an adult who received the AZD1222 COVID-19 vaccine.

The rearrangement links TRBV4-3 to TRBJ1-4; possibly TRBD1 for D (6 bases). CDR3 length: 15 amino acids. CDR1 and CDR2 from the germline V gene are LGHNA and YSLEER. Trimming stripped 0 bases from V and 6 bases from J, with 11 bases between. The CDR3 nucleotides read TGCGCCAGCAGCCAAGACAGGGGTGGTGATGAAAAACTGTTTTTT. It codes for CASSQDRGGDEKLFF.

The chain recombines TRBV20-1 with TRBJ2-7; D unclear. Germline V gives CDR1 DFQATT, CDR2 SNEGSKA (reference sequence). CDR3 size: 10 residues. The CDR3 loop is CSAGPYEQYF. Here the CDR3 DNA reads TGCAGCGCCGGACCCTACGAGCAGTACTTC.

The chain carries TRBV19 and TRBJ2-4; maybe TRBD1 (6 bases). V lost 6 bases and J 3 bases, leaving 18 bases between the germline ends. The CDR3 has 16 amino acids. Germline loops: CDR1 LNHDA, CDR2 SQIVND (reference sequence). DNA of the CDR3: TGTGCCAGTAGCGATTCCAGGGGTACGGGCAAAAACATTCAGTACTTC. This translates into CASSDSRGTGKNIQYF.

This chain joins TRBV9 and TRBJ1-4; unclear D gene. The germline V and J ends were trimmed by 3 bases and 14 bases, with 14 bases remaining between them. The CDR3 runs 12 residues. CDR1 is SGDLS and CDR2 is YYNGEE in the germline V gene. CDR3 amino acids: CASSARRGMLFF. The CDR3 bases are TGTGCCAGCAGCGCCCGTCGGGGAATGCTGTTTTTT.

V and J are TRBV7-9 and TRBJ1-6, with D maybe TRBD1 (5 bases). This CDR3 comprises 12 residues. V gave up 7 bases and J gave up 8 bases, with 9 bases separating them. CDR1 SEHNR and CDR2 FQNEAQ come from the germline V gene (reference sequence). The chain's CDR3 is CASTEGDSPLHF. The CDR3 DNA follows: TGTGCCAGCACCGAAGGGGATTCACCCCTCCACTTT.

This rearrangement joins TRBV28 to TRBJ2-3; D possibly uses TRBD1 or TRBD2 (5 bases each). Trimming left V 7 bases short and J 0 bases short, with 8 bases between. CDR3 length: 13 residues. Looked up from germline, CDR1 is MDHEN and CDR2 is SYDVKM. In DNA form, the CDR3 reads TGTGCCAGCATCGGGGCTAGCACAGATACGCAGTATTTT. Translating it yields CASIGASTDTQYF.

The genes are TRBV3-1 (or the pseudogene TRBV3-2) and TRBJ1-2, with D maybe TRBD1 (5 bases). CDR1 and CDR2 from the germline V gene are LGHDT and YNNKEL (reference sequence). This CDR3 region has 15 residues. Trimming removed 2 bases at V and 4 bases at J, with 14 bases between. Here the CDR3 reads CASSQHQGFGYGYTF. The CDR3, as DNA: TGTGCCAGCAGCCAACATCAGGGATTCGGCTATGGCTACACCTTC.

V is TRBV9 and J is TRBJ1-6, with D maybe TRBD1 (5 bases). V was clipped by 7 bases and J by 0 bases, with 11 bases between them. The germline gives CDR1 SGDLS, CDR2 YYNGEE. This CDR3 is 15 amino acids long. CDR3 sequence reads: CASGDSRSYNSPLHF. As DNA, the CDR3 is TGTGCCAGCGGGGACTCACGCTCCTATAATTCACCCCTCCACTTT. Full variable domain (remainder filled in from reference TRBV9 and TRBJ1-6): DSGVTQTPKHLITATGQRVTLRCSPRSGDLSVYWYQQSLDQGLQFLIQYYNGEERAKGNILERFSAQQFPDLHSELNLSSLELGDSALYFCASGDSRSYNSPLHFGNGTRLTVT.

V usage is TRBV7-2 and J usage is TRBJ2-3, with D perhaps matching TRBD1 or TRBD2 (5 bases each). CDR1 and CDR2 from the germline V gene are SGHTA and FQGNSA. The CDR3 is 14 amino acids. With 5 bases removed from V and 0 bases from J, the gap between germline ends came to 9 bases. DNA for the CDR3: TGTGCCAGCAGCCCGGGACCAAGCACAGATACGCAGTATTTT. Translation: CASSPGPSTDTQYF.

J is TRBJ1-4 and V is TRBV12-3 or TRBV12-4; D not resolved. The CDR3 contains 13 residues. V lost 3 bases, J lost 5 bases, and 7 bases lay in between. The CDR3 is CASSFGKNEKLFF. CDR3 DNA sequence: TGTGCCAGCAGTTTTGGAAAGAATGAAAAACTGTTTTTT.

V usage is TRBV6-1 and J usage is TRBJ2-1; TRBD1 aligns across 9 bases. Germline trimming cut 2 bases from V and 4 bases from J; bases unmatched to any gene: 12. The CDR3 sequence is 18 residues long. From germline, CDR1 is MNHNS and CDR2 SASEGT. The chain's CDR3 is CASSEKITGTGLYNEQFF. The CDR3 coding sequence is TGTGCCAGCAGTGAAAAAATTACCGGGACAGGGCTTTACAATGAGCAGTTCTTC.

V and J are TRBV19 and TRBJ1-1; D may be TRBD1 (5 bases). Trimming pared 3 bases from V and 0 bases from J, leaving 11 bases between. The CDR3 extends over 15 amino acids. Germline loops: CDR1 LNHDA, CDR2 SQIVND (reference sequence). The CDR3, as DNA: TGTGCCAGTAGTATTTCGGGGGAGTTGAACACTGAAGCTTTCTTT. Translation: CASSISGELNTEAFF.

This sequence joins TRBV5-1 and TRBJ1-3; 10 bases agree with TRBD1. Germline CDR1 reads SGHRS; CDR2 reads YFSETQ. V was clipped by 2 bases and J by 0 bases; unmatched bases: 8. This CDR3 region has 18 residues. The CDR3 protein is CASSLLGQGDFSGNTIYF. As DNA, the CDR3 is TGCGCCAGCAGCTTATTAGGACAGGGGGACTTCTCTGGAAACACCATATATTTT. Full variable domain (remainder filled in from reference TRBV5-1 and TRBJ1-3): KAGVTQTPRYLIKTRGQQVTLSCSPISGHRSVSWYQQTPGQGLQFLFEYFSETQRNKGNFPGRFSGRQFSNSRSEMNVSTLELGDSALYLCASSLLGQGDFSGNTIYFGEGSWLTVV.

The rearrangement uses TRBV7-3 and TRBJ1-6, with 12 bases that match TRBD1. Trimming removed 5 bases from V and 10 bases from J; junction bases left unmatched: 6. The CDR3 is 15 amino acids. The germline V gene has CDR1 SGHTA and CDR2 FQGTGA. In DNA, the CDR3 is TGTGCCAGCAGCCAGGCCGGGACAGGGGGCTCACCCCTCCACTTT. This sequence encodes CASSQAGTGGSPLHF.

This clone was observed a handful of times. The chain joins TRBV7-9 to TRBJ1-4, with D tentatively TRBD1 (6 bases). The CDR3 runs 17 residues. Trimming pared 2 bases from V and 3 bases from J, leaving 16 bases between. Germline-derived CDR1 and CDR2 are SEHNR and FQNEAQ (reference sequence). CDR3 protein: CASSLWGQSTANEKLFF. CDR3 nucleotide sequence: TGTGCCAGCAGCTTATGGGGGCAGTCTACTGCTAATGAAAAACTGTTTTTT. Using reference TRBV7-9 and TRBJ1-4 for the parts outside the CDR3, the full variable domain is DTGVSQNPRHKITKRGQNVTFRCDPISEHNRLYWYRQTLGQGPEFLTYFQNEAQLEKSRLLSDRFSAERPKGSFSTLEIQRTEQGDSAMYLCASSLWGQSTANEKLFFGSGTQLSVL.

V usage is TRBV7-8 and J usage is TRBJ1-4, with a possible D match to TRBD1 (5 bases). The CDR3 sequence is 12 residues long. V was shortened by 5 bases and J by 7 bases, with 8 bases between the two germline ends. Germline assignment: CDR1 SGHVS and CDR2 FQNEAQ. In nucleotides, the CDR3 is TGTGCCAGCAGCCCAAGGGGTGAAAAACTGTTTTTT. It codes for CASSPRGEKLFF. The full variable domain, with the rest looked up from reference TRBV7-8 and TRBJ1-4, is GAGVSQSPRYKVAKRGQDVALRCDPISGHVSLFWYQQALGQGPEFLTYFQNEAQLDKSGLPSDRFFAERPEGSVSTLKIQRTQQEDSAVYLCASSPRGEKLFFGSGTQLSVL.

The genes are TRBV6-5 and TRBJ2-7; 8 bases agree with TRBD2. V was clipped by 8 bases and J by 1 base; unmatched bases: 4. Germline loops: CDR1 MNHEY, CDR2 SVGAGI. The CDR3 consists of 13 residues. CDR3 DNA: TGTGCCAGCGGATTAGCGGGATCCTACGAGCAGTACTTC. Amino acids: CASGLAGSYEQYF.

The J gene is TRBJ1-2, the V gene TRBV6-5, with D maybe TRBD1 (5 bases). The germline gives CDR1 MNHEY, CDR2 SVGAGI. This CDR3 spans 13 amino acids. With 6 bases removed from V and 4 bases from J, the gap between germline ends came to 12 bases. The CDR3 spells CASRSGTVYGYTF. In DNA, the CDR3 is TGTGCCAGCAGATCCGGGACGGTCTATGGCTACACCTTC.

V and J are TRBV20-1 and TRBJ2-7, with 8 bases matching TRBD1. CDR1 and CDR2 (germline): DFQATT, SNEGSKA (reference sequence). This CDR3 comprises 19 residues. Germline trimming cut 6 bases from V and 4 bases from J; bases unmatched to any gene: 26. The CDR3 region is CSASIDSGQDRAMGYEQYF. CDR3 DNA: TGCAGTGCCAGTATCGACTCCGGACAGGACAGGGCGATGGGATACGAGCAGTACTTC.

The rearrangement joins TRBV12-3 or TRBV12-4 to TRBJ1-3; D remains ambiguous. The CDR3 runs 10 residues. The ends were cut back, 6 bases at V and 5 bases at J, with 2 bases in the middle. The CDR3 spells CASSRNTIYF. In DNA, the CDR3 is TGTGCCAGCAGCAGAAACACCATATATTTT.

The chain joins TRBV7-9 to TRBJ1-4; 8 bases align to TRBD1. Germline V gene lookup returns CDR1 SEHNR and CDR2 FQNEAQ (reference sequence). The CDR3 sequence is 17 residues long. Unmatched junction bases numbered 18, after V lost 8 bases and J lost 7 bases. CDR3 DNA: TGTGCCAGCGAACTCCCGGGACAGGCGGGCATTGGTGAAAAACTGTTTTTT. Protein: CASELPGQAGIGEKLFF.

The V gene is TRBV7-2, the J gene TRBJ2-4; TRBD2 might be the D (6 bases). V lost 1 base, J lost 0 bases, and 16 bases lay in between. The germline CDR1 and CDR2 sequences are SGHTA and FQGNSA. CDR3 length: 18 residues. The CDR3 loop is CASSLEYSRGLAKNIQYF. Here the CDR3 DNA reads TGTGCCAGCAGCTTAGAGTACTCGCGGGGCCTAGCCAAAAACATTCAGTACTTC. Together with reference TRBV7-2 and TRBJ2-4, the CDR3 gives the full variable domain: GAGVSQSPSNKVTEKGKDVELRCDPISGHTALYWYRQSLGQGLEFLIYFQGNSAPDKSGLPSDRFSAERTGGSVSTLTIQRTQQEDSAVYLCASSLEYSRGLAKNIQYFGAGTRLSVL.

This CDR3 is CASSLDHRGAGGRYNEQFF. The CDR3 coding sequence is TGCGCCAGCAGCTTGGATCATCGGGGTGCGGGAGGGAGGTACAATGAGCAGTTCTTC. This chain joins TRBV5-1 and TRBJ2-1, with 9 bases fitting TRBD2. The CDR3 length is 19 residues. V lost 0 bases to trimming and J lost 4 bases; unmatched junction nucleotides: 14. Germline V gene sequence: CDR1 SGHRS, CDR2 YFSETQ. Full variable domain (remainder filled in from reference TRBV5-1 and TRBJ2-1): KAGVTQTPRYLIKTRGQQVTLSCSPISGHRSVSWYQQTPGQGLQFLFEYFSETQRNKGNFPGRFSGRQFSNSRSEMNVSTLELGDSALYLCASSLDHRGAGGRYNEQFFGPGTRLTVL.

V and J are TRBV10-3 and TRBJ1-2, with D possibly matching TRBD1 (6 bases). Trimming pared 3 bases from V and 4 bases from J, leaving 15 bases between. The CDR3 totals 15 residues. In germline, CDR1 is ENHRY, CDR2 SYGVKD. The CDR3, as DNA: TGTGCCATCAGTGAATCTGGACAGACCACCTATGGCTACACCTTC. Translation gives CAISESGQTTYGYTF.

The chain couples TRBV5-1 to TRBJ2-7; 11 bases align to TRBD2. The CDR3 spans 16 residues. The junction had 11 bases not matched to a gene; V was cut back by 3 bases and J by 6 bases. The V gene's germline CDR1 is SGHRS and CDR2 YFSETQ. As DNA, the CDR3 is TGCGCCAGCAGCTACCGGACTAGCGGGTTCCCCCTCGAGCAGTACTTC. Translated, it gives CASSYRTSGFPLEQYF. Full variable domain (rest looked up from reference TRBV5-1 and TRBJ2-7): KAGVTQTPRYLIKTRGQQVTLSCSPISGHRSVSWYQQTPGQGLQFLFEYFSETQRNKGNFPGRFSGRQFSNSRSEMNVSTLELGDSALYLCASSYRTSGFPLEQYFGPGTRLTVT.

This rearrangement joins TRBV11-2 to TRBJ2-7, with a tentative D call TRBD2 (6 bases). The CDR3 runs to 15 residues. V lost 5 bases and J 5 bases, leaving 19 bases between the germline ends. Germline CDR1 reads SGHAT; CDR2 reads FQNNGV. The CDR3 protein is CASSPHPTSPHEQYF. The CDR3 nucleotides read TGTGCCAGCAGCCCCCACCCGACTAGTCCCCACGAGCAGTACTTC.

This clone was detected a few times. This chain connects TRBV7-2 to TRBJ2-1; D is perhaps TRBD1 or TRBD2 (5 bases each). CDR3 size: 14 residues. V lost 8 bases and J 12 bases, leaving 23 bases between the germline ends. CDR1 is SGHTA, CDR2 FQGNSA, per germline. The CDR3 DNA reads as TGTGCCAGCCGACCCGGGGCCCCTAATGAAGTGCAGTTCTTC. As protein: CASRPGAPNEVQFF.

This clone was recorded only once. The chain recombines TRBV30 with TRBJ2-3; D is unclear. The V and J ends lost 5 bases and 0 bases respectively, with 6 bases between them. CDR3 length: 12 amino acids. Germline-derived CDR1 and CDR2 are GTSNPN and SVGIG (reference sequence). The CDR3 sequence is CAWALSTDTQYF. The DNA for the CDR3 is TGTGCCTGGGCCTTAAGCACAGATACGCAGTATTTT. The full variable domain, completed using reference TRBV30 and TRBJ2-3, is SQTIHQWPATLVQPVGSPLSLECTVEGTSNPNLYWYRQAAGRGLQLLFYSVGIGQISSEVPQNLSASRPQDRQFILSSKKLLLSDSGFYLCAWALSTDTQYFGPGTRLTVL.

V gene TRBV28 combines with J gene TRBJ1-6; D is unclear. There are 16 residues in the CDR3. The V gene lost 7 bases and the J gene lost 3 bases, with 16 bases spanning the gap. Looked up from germline, CDR1 is MDHEN and CDR2 is SYDVKM. The CDR3 loop is CASISLRRDYNSPLHF. For the CDR3, the DNA is TGTGCCAGCATCTCCCTCCGGCGAGACTATAATTCACCCCTCCACTTT.

The chain joins TRBV28 to TRBJ2-1, with 8 bases lining up with TRBD2. Trimming removed 7 bases from V and 9 bases from J; junction bases left unmatched: 11. This CDR3 has 14 residues. From germline, CDR1 is MDHEN and CDR2 SYDVKM. DNA for the CDR3: TGTGCCAGCAAAAGCGGGGGTTCCTCGATTGAGCAGTTCTTC. It translates to CASKSGGSSIEQFF. The full variable domain, with the rest looked up from reference TRBV28 and TRBJ2-1, is DVKVTQSSRYLVKRTGEKVFLECVQDMDHENMFWYRQDPGLGLRLIYFSYDVKMKEKGDIPEGYSVSREKKERFSLILESASTNQTSMYLCASKSGGSSIEQFFGPGTRLTVL.

This clone was recorded once. The chain uses TRBV14 and TRBJ2-1, with 8 bases aligning to TRBD2. Germline V CDR1 and CDR2: SGHDN, FVKESK. V was pared by 4 bases and J by 7 bases, with 21 bases of the junction left unmatched. There are 19 residues in the CDR3. The CDR3 sequence: CASSPSAIFRAGGGNEQFF. CDR3 nucleotides: TGTGCCAGCAGCCCCTCGGCGATTTTTAGGGCGGGAGGAGGGAATGAGCAGTTCTTC.

This clone was detected once. The chain carries TRBV19 and TRBJ2-2; TRBD2 aligns across 9 bases. Germline V gene lookup returns CDR1 LNHDA and CDR2 SQIVND (reference sequence). V lost 5 bases and J lost 4; bases outside the gene matches: 5. CDR3 length: 15 residues. The CDR3, as DNA: TGTGCCAGTAGTTCGAGCGGGGGGCCCACCGGGGAGCTGTTTTTT. As protein: CASSSSGGPTGELFF.